The clone carrying this TCR beta chain was picked up many times. Time point denoted: pre-sensitization, week 0. As for treatment: therapeutic diphenylcyclopropenone sensitization with weekly scalp DPC. This record belongs to a study of human T cells and chemical hapten exposure. Overall study context: An area of 2 cm by 2 cm on upper inner arm skin received 2% DPC for sensitization. Variability of per-sample TCR yields stemmed mainly from small differences in pooled library volume.

TCRdb passed the RACE reads through MiXCR, listing each CDR3 protein once. Of tens of thousands of distinct CDR3 sequences in the sample, around 13% were seen once. The V end lost 1 base, the J end lost 5 bases, and 11 bases lay between the germline ends. The CDR3 has 15 residues. Germline V lookup: CDR1 SNHLY, CDR2 FYNNEI. The material was whole blood, obtained in connection with sensitization to the hapten diphenylcyclopropenone (DPC). This sequence joins TRBV2 and TRBJ1-4; D remains ambiguous. The clonotype comes from a woman between 50 and 59 years old with alopecia areata. Some clones in this sample may be carry-over from other donors' samples. CDR3 amino acids: CASSEGVRINEKLFF. The CDR3 DNA is TGTGCCAGCAGTGAAGGGGTCAGAATAAATGAAAAACTGTTTTTT.